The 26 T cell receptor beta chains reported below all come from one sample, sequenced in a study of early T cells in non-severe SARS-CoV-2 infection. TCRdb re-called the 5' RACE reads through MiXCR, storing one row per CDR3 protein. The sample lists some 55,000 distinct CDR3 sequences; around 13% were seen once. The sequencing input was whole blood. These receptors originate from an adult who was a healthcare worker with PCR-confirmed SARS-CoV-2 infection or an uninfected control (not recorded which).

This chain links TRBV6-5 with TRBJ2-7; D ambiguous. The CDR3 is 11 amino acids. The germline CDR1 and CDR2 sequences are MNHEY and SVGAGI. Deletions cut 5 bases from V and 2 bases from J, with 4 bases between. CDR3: CASSGPYEQYF. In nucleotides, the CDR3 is TGTGCCAGCAGTGGGCCCTACGAGCAGTACTTC.

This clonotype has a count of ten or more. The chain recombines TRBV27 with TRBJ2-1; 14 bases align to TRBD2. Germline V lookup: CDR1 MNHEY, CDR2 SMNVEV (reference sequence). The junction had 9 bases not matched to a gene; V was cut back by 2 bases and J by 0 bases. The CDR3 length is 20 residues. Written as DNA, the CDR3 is TGTGCCAGCAGTTTACCACTGACTAGCGGGGGGGCGGGCTCCTACAATGAGCAGTTCTTC. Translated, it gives CASSLPLTSGGAGSYNEQFF.

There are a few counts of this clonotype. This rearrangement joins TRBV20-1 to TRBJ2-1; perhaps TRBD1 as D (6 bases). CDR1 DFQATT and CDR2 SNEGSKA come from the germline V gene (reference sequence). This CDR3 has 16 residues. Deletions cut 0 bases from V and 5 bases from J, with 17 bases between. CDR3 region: CSAREASTGSDNEQFF. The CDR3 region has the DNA TGCAGTGCTAGAGAGGCGAGTACAGGGTCGGACAATGAGCAGTTCTTC.

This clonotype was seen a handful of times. The CDR3 spells CASSPGPTTANTIYF. DNA for the CDR3: TGTGCCAGCAGCCCCGGCCCCACCACTGCGAACACCATATATTTT. The chain joins TRBV5-5 to TRBJ1-3; D is uncertain. Between the trimmed V and J ends, which lost 4 bases and 7 bases, there was a span of 18 bases. This CDR3 is 15 amino acids long. Germline CDR1 and CDR2: SGHKS and YYEKEE (reference sequence). Filled out from reference TRBV5-5 and TRBJ1-3, the complete variable domain reads DAGVTQSPTHLIKTRGQQVTLRCSPISGHKSVSWYQQVLGQGPQFIFQYYEKEERGRGNFPDRFSARQFPNYSSELNVNALLLGDSALYLCASSPGPTTANTIYFGEGSWLTVV.

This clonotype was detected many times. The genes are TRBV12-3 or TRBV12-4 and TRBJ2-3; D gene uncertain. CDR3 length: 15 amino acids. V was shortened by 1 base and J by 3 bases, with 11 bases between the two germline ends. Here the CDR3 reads CASSLGLRSTDTQYF. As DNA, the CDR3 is TGTGCCAGCAGTTTAGGGCTGCGGAGTACAGATACGCAGTATTTT.

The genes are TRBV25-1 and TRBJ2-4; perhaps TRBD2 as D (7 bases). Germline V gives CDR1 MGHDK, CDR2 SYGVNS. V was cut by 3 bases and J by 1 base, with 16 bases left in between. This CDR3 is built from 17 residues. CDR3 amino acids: CASSDRGATYAKNIQYF. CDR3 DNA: TGTGCCAGCAGTGATCGGGGGGCTACATATGCCAAAAACATTCAGTACTTC.

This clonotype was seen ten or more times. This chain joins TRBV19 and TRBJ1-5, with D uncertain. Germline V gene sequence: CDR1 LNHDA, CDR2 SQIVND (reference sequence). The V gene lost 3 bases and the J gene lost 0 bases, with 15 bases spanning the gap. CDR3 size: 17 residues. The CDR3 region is CASSIGLRVNSNQPQHF. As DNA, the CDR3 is TGTGCCAGTAGTATTGGGCTACGGGTGAATAGCAATCAGCCCCAGCATTTT.

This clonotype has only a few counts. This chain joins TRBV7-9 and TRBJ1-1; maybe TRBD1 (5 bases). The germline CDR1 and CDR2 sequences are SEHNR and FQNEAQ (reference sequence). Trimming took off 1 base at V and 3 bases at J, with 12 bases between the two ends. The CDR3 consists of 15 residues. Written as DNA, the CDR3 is TGTGCCAGCAGCTTAGGGGGCACTGGGGACACTGAAGCTTTCTTT. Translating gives CASSLGGTGDTEAFF.

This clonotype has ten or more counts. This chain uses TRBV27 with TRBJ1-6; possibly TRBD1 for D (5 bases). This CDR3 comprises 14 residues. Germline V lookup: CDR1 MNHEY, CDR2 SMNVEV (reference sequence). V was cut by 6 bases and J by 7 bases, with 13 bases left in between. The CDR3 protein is CASRDSGGNSPLHF. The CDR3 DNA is TGTGCCAGCAGGGATTCCGGGGGGAATTCACCCCTCCACTTT.

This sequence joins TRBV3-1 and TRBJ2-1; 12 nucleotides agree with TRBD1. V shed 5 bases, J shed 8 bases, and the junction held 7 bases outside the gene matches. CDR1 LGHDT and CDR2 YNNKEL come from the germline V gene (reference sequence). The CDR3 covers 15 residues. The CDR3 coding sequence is TGTGCCAGCAGCTACGGGGACAGGGGGCGGGATGAGCAGTTCTTC. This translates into CASSYGDRGRDEQFF.

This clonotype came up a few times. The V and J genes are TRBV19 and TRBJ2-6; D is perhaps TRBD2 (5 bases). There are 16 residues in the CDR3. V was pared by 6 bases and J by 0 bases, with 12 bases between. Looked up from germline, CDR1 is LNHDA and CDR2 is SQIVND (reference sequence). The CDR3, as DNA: TGTGCCAGTAGGGACTTGGGTCGCTCTGGGGCCAACGTCCTGACTTTC. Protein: CASRDLGRSGANVLTF.

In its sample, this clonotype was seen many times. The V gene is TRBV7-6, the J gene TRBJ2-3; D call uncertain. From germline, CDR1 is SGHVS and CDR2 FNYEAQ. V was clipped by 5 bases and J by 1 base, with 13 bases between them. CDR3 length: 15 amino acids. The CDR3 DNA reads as TGTGCCAGCAGCCACTCGTGGGCCGGCACAGATACGCAGTATTTT. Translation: CASSHSWAGTDTQYF. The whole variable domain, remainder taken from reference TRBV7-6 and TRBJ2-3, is GAGVSQSPRYKVTKRGQDVALRCDPISGHVSLYWYRQALGQGPEFLTYFNYEAQQDKSGLPNDRFSAERPEGSISTLTIQRTEQRDSAMYRCASSHSWAGTDTQYFGPGTRLTVL.

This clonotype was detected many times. The CDR3 loop is CSATPGQGRTDTQYF. In DNA, the CDR3 is TGCAGTGCTACACCCGGACAGGGGCGAACAGATACGCAGTATTTT. The chain joins TRBV20-1 to TRBJ2-3; 9 bases match TRBD1. Looked up from germline, CDR1 is DFQATT and CDR2 is SNEGSKA (reference sequence). The CDR3 is 15 residues long. With V trimmed by 4 bases and J by 3 bases, 8 bases remained unmatched.

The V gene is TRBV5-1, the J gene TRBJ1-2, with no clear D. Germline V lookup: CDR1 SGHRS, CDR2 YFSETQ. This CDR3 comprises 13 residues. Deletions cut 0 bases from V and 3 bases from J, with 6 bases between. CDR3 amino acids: CASSLDGDYGYTF. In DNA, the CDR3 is TGCGCCAGCAGCTTGGATGGGGACTATGGCTACACCTTC.

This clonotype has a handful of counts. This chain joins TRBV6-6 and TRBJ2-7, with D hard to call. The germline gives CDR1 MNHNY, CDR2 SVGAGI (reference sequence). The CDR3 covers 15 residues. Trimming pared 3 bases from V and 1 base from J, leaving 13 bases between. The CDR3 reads CASSYIRTLSYEQYF. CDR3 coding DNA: TGTGCCAGCAGTTATATTCGGACCCTTTCCTACGAGCAGTACTTC.

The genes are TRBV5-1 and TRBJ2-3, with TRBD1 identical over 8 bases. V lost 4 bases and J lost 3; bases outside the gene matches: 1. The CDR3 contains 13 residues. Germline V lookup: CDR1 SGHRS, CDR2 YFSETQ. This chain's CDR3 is CASSGQGTDTQYF. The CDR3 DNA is TGCGCCAGCAGCGGACAGGGAACAGATACGCAGTATTTT.

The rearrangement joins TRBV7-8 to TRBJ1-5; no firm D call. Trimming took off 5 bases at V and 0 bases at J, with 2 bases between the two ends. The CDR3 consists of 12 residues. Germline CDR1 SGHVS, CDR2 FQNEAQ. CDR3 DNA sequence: TGTGCCAGCAGCCATAGCAATCAGCCCCAGCATTTT. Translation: CASSHSNQPQHF.

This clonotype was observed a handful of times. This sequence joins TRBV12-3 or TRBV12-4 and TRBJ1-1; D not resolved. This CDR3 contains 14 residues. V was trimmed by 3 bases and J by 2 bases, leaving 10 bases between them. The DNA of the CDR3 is TGTGCCAGCAGTTTTCGAGACGGAAACACTGAAGCTTTCTTT. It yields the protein CASSFRDGNTEAFF.

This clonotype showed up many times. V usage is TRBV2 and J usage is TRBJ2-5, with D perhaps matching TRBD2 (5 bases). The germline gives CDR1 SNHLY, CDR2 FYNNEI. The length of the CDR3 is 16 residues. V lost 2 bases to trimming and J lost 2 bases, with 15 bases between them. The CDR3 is CASSEPSLTQQETQYF. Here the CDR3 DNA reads TGTGCCAGCAGTGAACCTAGCTTGACCCAACAAGAGACCCAGTACTTC.

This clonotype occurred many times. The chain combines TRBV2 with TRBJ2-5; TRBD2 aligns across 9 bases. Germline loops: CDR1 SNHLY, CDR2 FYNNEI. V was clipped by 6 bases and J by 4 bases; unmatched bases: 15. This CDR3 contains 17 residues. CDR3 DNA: TGTGCCAGCAGAGCCGGGACTAGCCCAACGGATGGAGAGACCCAGTACTTC. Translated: CASRAGTSPTDGETQYF.

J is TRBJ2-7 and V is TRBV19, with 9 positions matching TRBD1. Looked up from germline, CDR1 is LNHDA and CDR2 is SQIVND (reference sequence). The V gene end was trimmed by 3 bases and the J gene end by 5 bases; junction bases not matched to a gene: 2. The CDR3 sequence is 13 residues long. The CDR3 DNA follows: TGTGCCAGTAGTATCGGGACAGGGAACGAGCAGTACTTC. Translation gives CASSIGTGNEQYF.

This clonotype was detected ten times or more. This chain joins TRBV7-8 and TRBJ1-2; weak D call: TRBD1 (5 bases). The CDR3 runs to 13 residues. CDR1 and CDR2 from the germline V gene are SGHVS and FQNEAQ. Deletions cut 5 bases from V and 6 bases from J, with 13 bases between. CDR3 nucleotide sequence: TGTGCCAGCAGCGTACCGGGACGGCATGGCTACACCTTC. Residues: CASSVPGRHGYTF.

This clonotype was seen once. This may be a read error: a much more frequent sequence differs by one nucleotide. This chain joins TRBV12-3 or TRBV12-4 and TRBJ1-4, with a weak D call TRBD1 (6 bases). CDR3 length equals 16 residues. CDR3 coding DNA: TGTGCCAGCAGCCCTCATCAGGGAAGGGGGAACGAAAAACTGTCTTTT. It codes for CASSPHQGRGNEKLSF.

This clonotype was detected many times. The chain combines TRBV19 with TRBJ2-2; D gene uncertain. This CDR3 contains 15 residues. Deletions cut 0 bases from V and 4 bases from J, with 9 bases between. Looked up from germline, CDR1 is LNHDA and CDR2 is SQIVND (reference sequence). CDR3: CASSIEDISTGELFF. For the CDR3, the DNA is TGTGCCAGTAGTATAGAGGATATCAGCACCGGGGAGCTGTTTTTT. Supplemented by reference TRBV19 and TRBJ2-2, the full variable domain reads DGGITQSPKYLFRKEGQNVTLSCEQNLNHDAMYWYRQDPGQGLRLIYYSQIVNDFQKGDIAEGYSVSREKKESFPLTVTSAQKNPTAFYLCASSIEDISTGELFFGEGSRLTVL.

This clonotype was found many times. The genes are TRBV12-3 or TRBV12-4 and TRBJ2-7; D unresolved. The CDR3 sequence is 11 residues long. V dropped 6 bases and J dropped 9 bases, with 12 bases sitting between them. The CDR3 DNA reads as TGTGCCAGCAGAGGTATCTCCCGGCAGTACTTC. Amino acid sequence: CASRGISRQYF.

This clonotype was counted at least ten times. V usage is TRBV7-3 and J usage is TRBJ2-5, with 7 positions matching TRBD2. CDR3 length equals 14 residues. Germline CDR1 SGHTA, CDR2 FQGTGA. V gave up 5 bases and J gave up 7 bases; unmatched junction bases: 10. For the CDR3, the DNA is TGTGCCAGCAGCCCCACGGGAGGCCGAGGGACCCAGTACTTC. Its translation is CASSPTGGRGTQYF.